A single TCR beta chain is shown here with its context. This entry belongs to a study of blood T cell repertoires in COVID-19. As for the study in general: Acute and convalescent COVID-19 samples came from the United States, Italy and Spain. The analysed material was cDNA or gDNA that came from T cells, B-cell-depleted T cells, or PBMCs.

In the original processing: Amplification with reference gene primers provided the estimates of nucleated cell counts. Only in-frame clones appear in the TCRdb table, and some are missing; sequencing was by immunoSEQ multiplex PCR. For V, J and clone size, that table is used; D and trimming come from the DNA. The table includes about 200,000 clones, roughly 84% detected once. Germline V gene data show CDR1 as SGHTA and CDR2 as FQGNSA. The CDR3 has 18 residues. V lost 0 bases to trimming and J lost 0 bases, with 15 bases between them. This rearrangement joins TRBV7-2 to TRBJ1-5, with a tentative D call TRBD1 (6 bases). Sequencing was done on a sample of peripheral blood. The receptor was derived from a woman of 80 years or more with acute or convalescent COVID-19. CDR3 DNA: TGTGCCAGCAGCTTAGCCGTCCTATCAGGGGCTAGCAATCAGCCCCAGCATTTT. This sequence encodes CASSLAVLSGASNQPQHF.